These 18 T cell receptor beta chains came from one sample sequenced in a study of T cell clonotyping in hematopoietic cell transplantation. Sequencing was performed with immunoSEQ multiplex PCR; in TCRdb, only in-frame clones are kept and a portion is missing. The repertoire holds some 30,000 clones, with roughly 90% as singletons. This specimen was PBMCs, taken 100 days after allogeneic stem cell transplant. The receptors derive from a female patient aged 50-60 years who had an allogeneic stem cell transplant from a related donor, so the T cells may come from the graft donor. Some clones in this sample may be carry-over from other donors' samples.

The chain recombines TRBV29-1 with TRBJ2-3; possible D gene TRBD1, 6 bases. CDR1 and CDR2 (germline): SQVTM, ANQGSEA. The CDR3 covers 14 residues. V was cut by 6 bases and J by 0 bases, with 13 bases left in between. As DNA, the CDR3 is TGCAGCGTCGCCGACAGGAGGAGCACAGATACGCAGTATTTT. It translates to CSVADRRSTDTQYF.

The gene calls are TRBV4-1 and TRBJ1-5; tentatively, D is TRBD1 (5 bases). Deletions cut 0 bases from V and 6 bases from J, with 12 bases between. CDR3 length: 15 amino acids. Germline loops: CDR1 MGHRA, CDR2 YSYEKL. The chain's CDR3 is CASSQEVREGQPQHF. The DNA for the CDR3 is TGCGCCAGCAGCCAAGAGGTCAGGGAGGGTCAGCCCCAGCATTTT.

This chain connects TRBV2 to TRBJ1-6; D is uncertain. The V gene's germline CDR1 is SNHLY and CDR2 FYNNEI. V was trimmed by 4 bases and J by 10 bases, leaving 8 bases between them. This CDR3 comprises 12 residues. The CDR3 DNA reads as TGTGCCAGCAGTGGGCTTCGCTCACCCCTCCACTTT. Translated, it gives CASSGLRSPLHF. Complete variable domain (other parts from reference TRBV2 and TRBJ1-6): EPEVTQTPSHQVTQMGQEVILRCVPISNHLYFYWYRQILGQKVEFLVSFYNNEISEKSEIFDDQFSVERPDGSNFTLKIRSTKLEDSAMYFCASSGLRSPLHFGNGTRLTVT.

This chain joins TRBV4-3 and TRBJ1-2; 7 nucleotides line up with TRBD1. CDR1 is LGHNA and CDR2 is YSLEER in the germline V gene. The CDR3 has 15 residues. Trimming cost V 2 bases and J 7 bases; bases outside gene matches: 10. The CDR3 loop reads CASSQTLTGVGGYTF. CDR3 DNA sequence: TGCGCCAGCAGCCAAACCCTTACAGGGGTAGGTGGCTACACCTTC.

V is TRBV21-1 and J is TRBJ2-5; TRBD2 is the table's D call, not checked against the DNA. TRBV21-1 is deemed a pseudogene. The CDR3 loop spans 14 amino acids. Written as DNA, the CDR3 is TGTGCCAGCAGCGGGTGCTCCTCCGGGGAGACCCAGTACTTC. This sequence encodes CASSGCSSGETQYF.

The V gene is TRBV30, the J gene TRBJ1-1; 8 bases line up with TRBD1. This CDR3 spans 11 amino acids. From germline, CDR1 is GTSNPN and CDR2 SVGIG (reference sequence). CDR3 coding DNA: TGTGCGTTGCAGGGGGCGGCTGAAGCTTTCTTT. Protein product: CALQGAAEAFF.

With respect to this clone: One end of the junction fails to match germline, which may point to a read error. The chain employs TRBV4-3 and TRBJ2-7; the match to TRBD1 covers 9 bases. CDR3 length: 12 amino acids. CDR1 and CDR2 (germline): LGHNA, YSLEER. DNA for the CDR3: TGCGCCAGCAGCCAAGATAGGGACAGGGTACACTTC. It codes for CASSQDRDRVHF.

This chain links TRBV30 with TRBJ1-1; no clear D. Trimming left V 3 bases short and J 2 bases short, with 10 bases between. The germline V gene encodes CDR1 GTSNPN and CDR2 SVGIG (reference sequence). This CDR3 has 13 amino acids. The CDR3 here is CAWRDGFNTEAFF. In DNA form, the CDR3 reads TGTGCCTGGAGGGACGGATTTAACACTGAAGCTTTCTTT.

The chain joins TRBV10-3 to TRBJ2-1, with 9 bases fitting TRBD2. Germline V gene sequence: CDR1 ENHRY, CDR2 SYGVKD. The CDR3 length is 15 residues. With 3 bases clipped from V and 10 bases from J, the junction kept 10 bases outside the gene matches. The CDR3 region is CAISDLAGGLVEQFF. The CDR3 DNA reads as TGTGCCATCAGTGATCTTGCGGGGGGGCTGGTAGAGCAGTTCTTC.

CDR3 region: CASSPNPLSEQYF. As DNA, the CDR3 is TGTGCCAGCAGCCCGAACCCCCTGAGCGAGCAGTACTTC. The genes are TRBV5-6 and TRBJ2-7; D uncertain. The CDR3 has 13 residues. Per germline, CDR1 SGHDT and CDR2 YYEEEE. V was cut by 4 bases and J by 6 bases, with 14 bases left in between.

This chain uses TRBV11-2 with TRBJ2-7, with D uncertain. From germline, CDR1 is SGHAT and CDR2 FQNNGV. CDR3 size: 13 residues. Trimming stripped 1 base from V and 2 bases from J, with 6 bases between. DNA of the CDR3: TGTGCCAGCAGCTTAGGCGGAACCTACGAGCAGTACTTC. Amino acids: CASSLGGTYEQYF.

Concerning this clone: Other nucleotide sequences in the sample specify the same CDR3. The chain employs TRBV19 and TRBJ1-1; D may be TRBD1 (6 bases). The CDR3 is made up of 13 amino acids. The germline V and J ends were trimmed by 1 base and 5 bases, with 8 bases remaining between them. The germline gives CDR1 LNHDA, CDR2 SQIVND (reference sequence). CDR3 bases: TGTGCCAGTAGTATAGGAGGGGGTACTGAAGCTTTCTTT. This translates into CASSIGGGTEAFF.

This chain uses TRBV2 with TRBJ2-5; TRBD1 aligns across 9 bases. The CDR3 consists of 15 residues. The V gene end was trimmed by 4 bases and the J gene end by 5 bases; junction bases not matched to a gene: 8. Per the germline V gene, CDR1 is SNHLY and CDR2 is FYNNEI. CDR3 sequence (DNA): TGTGCCAGCAGTGCACAGGGGGCAACGGGGGAGACCCAGTACTTC. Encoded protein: CASSAQGATGETQYF.

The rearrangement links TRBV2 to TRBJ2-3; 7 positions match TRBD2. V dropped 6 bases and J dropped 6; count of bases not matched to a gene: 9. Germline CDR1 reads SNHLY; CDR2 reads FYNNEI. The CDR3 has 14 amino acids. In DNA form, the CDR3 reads TGTGCCAGCAGGGAACGGGACTATTGGGATACGCAGTATTTT. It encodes CASRERDYWDTQYF.

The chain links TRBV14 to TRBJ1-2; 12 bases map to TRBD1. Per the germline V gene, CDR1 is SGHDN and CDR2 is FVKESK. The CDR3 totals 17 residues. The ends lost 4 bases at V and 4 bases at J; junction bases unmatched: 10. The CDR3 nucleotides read TGTGCCAGCAGCCGCTGGGACAGGGGGCGGTTCGTCTATGGCTACACCTTC. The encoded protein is CASSRWDRGRFVYGYTF.

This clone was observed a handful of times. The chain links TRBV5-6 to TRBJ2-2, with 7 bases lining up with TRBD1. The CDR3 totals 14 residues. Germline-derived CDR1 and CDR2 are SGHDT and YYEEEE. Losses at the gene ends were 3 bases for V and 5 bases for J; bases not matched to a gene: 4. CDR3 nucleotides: TGTGCCAGCAGCTCCGGGACAGTGACCGGGGAGCTGTTTTTT. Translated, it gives CASSSGTVTGELFF.

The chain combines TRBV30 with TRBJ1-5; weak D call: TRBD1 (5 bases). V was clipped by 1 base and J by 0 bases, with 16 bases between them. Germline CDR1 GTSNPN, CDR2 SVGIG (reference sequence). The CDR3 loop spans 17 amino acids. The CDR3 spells CAWSGPLLGVSNQPQHF. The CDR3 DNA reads TGTGCCTGGAGTGGCCCTCTGTTAGGGGTTAGCAATCAGCCCCAGCATTTT. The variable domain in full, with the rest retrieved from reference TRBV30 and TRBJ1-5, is SQTIHQWPATLVQPVGSPLSLECTVEGTSNPNLYWYRQAAGRGLQLLFYSVGIGQISSEVPQNLSASRPQDRQFILSSKKLLLSDSGFYLCAWSGPLLGVSNQPQHFGDGTRLSIL.

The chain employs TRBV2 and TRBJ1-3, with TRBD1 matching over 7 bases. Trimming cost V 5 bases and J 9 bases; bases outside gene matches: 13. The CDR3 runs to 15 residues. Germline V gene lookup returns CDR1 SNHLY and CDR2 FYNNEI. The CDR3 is CASSLQGILYGTIYF. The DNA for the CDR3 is TGTGCCAGCAGTCTACAGGGGATTCTATACGGCACCATATATTTT.